These 8 T cell receptor beta chains came from one sample sequenced in a study of beta chain features in type 1 diabetes. Points from the study as a whole: Type 1 diabetes patients showed a moderate but significant shortening of TCRB CDR3s in all four CD4+ subsets.

What was sequenced were expressed TCRB transcripts, since all of the isolated RNA had been reverse transcribed. The method was immunoSEQ multiplex PCR; TCRdb's version includes in-frame clones alone and lacks a portion of them. The table lists a few hundred thousand clones, roughly 16% of them singletons. For these receptors, no antigen is known. The sequencing input was naive CD4+ T cells from blood. The receptors were sampled from a young man with type 1 diabetes.

The table lists this clone with a few counts. The chain employs TRBV10-3 and TRBJ2-7; perhaps TRBD2 as D (6 bases). CDR3 length equals 13 residues. V lost 10 bases, J lost 6 bases, and 19 bases lay in between. Germline V lookup: CDR1 ENHRY, CDR2 SYGVKD. As DNA, the CDR3 is TGTGCCACCCTACCCGGGGGAGTGGGCGAGCAGTACTTC. Protein product: CATLPGGVGEQYF.

V is TRBV29-1 and J is TRBJ2-1; 12 positions agree with TRBD2. V lost 0 bases, J lost 8 bases, and 8 bases stayed unmatched. This CDR3 has 16 residues. Germline CDR1 and CDR2: SQVTM and ANQGSEA. Here the CDR3 reads CSVEDRGLAGMDEQFF. The DNA for the CDR3 is TGCAGCGTTGAAGATCGCGGACTAGCGGGAATGGATGAGCAGTTCTTC.

In its sample, this clone was seen a few times. This rearrangement joins TRBV6-5 to TRBJ2-4; perhaps TRBD1 as D (7 bases). The V gene lost 3 bases and the J gene lost 12 bases, with 18 bases spanning the gap. The CDR3 loop spans 14 amino acids. Germline V gene sequence: CDR1 MNHEY, CDR2 SVGAGI. CDR3 sequence (DNA): TGTGCCAGCAGTTATGACAGGGTATGGCGGGATCAGTACTTC. Translated, it gives CASSYDRVWRDQYF.

This clone came up a few times. V gene TRBV7-2 combines with J gene TRBJ2-3; the match to TRBD2 covers 9 bases. Germline V lookup: CDR1 SGHTA, CDR2 FQGNSA. The CDR3 is made up of 15 amino acids. The ends lost 4 bases at V and 1 base at J; junction bases unmatched: 3. CDR3 residues: CASSWWTSGTDTQYF. CDR3 DNA: TGTGCCAGCAGCTGGTGGACTAGCGGCACAGATACGCAGTATTTT.

The V call is TRBV29-1, the J call TRBJ2-1; 7 positions agree with TRBD1. V dropped 4 bases and J dropped 2; count of bases not matched to a gene: 5. The CDR3 totals 14 residues. Germline V gene sequence: CDR1 SQVTM, CDR2 ANQGSEA. CDR3 region: CSVGPTGTYNEQFF. The DNA for the CDR3 is TGCAGCGTTGGACCGACAGGGACCTACAATGAGCAGTTCTTC.

This clone came up a few times. This rearrangement joins TRBV28 to TRBJ2-4; D assignment may be TRBD1 or TRBD2 (5 bases each). The CDR3 is 13 amino acids. Germline CDR1 and CDR2: MDHEN and SYDVKM. The CDR3 nucleotides are TGTGGGGCCGGGGCTTTAGCCAAAAACATTCAGTACTTC. Protein product: CGAGALAKNIQYF.

The chain is built from TRBV5-1 and TRBJ2-3; D is unclear. This CDR3 has 15 residues. From germline, CDR1 is SGHRS and CDR2 YFSETQ. Trimming took off 1 base at V and 0 bases at J, with 9 bases between the two ends. This chain's CDR3 is CASSLPLDSTDTQYF. The CDR3 nucleotides are TGCGCCAGCAGCTTGCCTCTGGACAGCACAGATACGCAGTATTTT.

This clone occurred a few times. The sample holds other DNA sequences that translate to the same CDR3. The chain has TRBV14 and TRBJ2-5; no firm D call. The CDR3 has 11 residues. The germline V gene has CDR1 SGHDN and CDR2 FVKESK. V lost 2 bases to trimming and J lost 5 bases, with 3 bases between them. CDR3 in amino acids: CASSQRETQYF. CDR3 coding DNA: TGTGCCAGCAGCCAAAGGGAGACCCAGTACTTC.